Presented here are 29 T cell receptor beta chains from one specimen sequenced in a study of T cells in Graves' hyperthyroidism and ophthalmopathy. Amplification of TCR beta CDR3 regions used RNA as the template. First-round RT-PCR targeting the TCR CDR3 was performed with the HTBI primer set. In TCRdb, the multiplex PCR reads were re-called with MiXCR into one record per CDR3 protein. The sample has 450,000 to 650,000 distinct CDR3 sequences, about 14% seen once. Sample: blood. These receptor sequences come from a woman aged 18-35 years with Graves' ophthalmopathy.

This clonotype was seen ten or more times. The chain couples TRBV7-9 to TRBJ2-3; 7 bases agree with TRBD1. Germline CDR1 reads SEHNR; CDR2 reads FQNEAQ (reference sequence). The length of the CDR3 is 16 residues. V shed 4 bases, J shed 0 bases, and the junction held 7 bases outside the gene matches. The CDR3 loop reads CASSSTGTASTDTQYF. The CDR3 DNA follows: TGTGCCAGCAGCTCGACCGGGACAGCTAGCACAGATACGCAGTATTTT. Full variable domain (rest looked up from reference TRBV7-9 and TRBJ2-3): DTGVSQNPRHKITKRGQNVTFRCDPISEHNRLYWYRQTLGQGPEFLTYFQNEAQLEKSRLLSDRFSAERPKGSFSTLEIQRTEQGDSAMYLCASSSTGTASTDTQYFGPGTRLTVL.

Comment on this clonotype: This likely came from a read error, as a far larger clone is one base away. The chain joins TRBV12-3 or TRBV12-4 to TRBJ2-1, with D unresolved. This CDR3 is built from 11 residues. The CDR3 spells CASSLHNEQLF. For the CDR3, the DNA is TGTGCCAGCAGCCTACACAATGAGCAGCTCTTC.

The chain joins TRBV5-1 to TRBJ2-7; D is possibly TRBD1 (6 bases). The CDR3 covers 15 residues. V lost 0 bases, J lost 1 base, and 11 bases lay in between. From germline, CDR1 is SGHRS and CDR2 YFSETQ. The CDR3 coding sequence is TGCGCCAGCAGCTTGGTCTTTGGACAGTCCTACGAGCAGTACTTC. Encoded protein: CASSLVFGQSYEQYF.

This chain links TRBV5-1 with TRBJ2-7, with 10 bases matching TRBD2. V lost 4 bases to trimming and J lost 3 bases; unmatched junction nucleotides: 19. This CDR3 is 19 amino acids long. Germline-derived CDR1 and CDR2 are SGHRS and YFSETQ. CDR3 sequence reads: CASSLDGQGWLAGDYEQYF. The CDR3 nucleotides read TGCGCCAGCAGCCTTGACGGACAGGGTTGGCTAGCGGGAGACTACGAGCAGTACTTC.

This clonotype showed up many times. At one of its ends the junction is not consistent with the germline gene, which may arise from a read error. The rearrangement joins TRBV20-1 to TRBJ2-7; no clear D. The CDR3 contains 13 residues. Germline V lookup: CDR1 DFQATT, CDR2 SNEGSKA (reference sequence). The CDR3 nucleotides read TGCAGTGCCAGAGGCGTCAGCTCCTACGAGCAGTACTTC. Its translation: CSARGVSSYEQYF.

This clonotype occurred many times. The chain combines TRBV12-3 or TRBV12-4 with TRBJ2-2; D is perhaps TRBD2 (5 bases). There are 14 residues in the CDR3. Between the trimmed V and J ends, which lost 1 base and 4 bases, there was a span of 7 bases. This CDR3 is CASSLGAGTGELFF. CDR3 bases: TGTGCCAGCAGTTTAGGGGCGGGCACCGGGGAGCTGTTTTTT.

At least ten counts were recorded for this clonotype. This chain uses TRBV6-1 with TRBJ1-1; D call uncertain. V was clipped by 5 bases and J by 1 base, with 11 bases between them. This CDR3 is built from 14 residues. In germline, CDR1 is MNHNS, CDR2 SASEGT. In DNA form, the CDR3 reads TGTGCCAGCAGTTACCGGGGAGGGAACACTGAAGCTTTCTTT. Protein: CASSYRGGNTEAFF.

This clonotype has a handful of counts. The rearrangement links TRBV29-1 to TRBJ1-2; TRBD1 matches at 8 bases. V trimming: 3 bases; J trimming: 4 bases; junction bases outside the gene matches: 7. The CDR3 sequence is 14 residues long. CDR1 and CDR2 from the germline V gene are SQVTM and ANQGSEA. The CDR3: CSVEGQGAGYGYTF. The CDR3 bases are TGCAGCGTTGAGGGGCAGGGGGCAGGCTATGGCTACACCTTC.

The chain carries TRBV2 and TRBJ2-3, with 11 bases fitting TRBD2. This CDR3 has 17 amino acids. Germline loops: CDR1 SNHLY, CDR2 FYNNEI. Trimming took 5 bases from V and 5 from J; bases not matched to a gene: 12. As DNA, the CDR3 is TGTGCCAGCAGTTACTCTAGCCTAGCGGGAGGAAAAGATACGCAGTATTTT. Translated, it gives CASSYSSLAGGKDTQYF.

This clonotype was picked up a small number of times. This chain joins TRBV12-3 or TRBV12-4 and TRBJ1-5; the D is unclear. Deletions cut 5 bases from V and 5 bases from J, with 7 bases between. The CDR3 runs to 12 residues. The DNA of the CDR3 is TGTGCCAGCAGTGCCTTGGATCAGCCCCAGCATTTT. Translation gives CASSALDQPQHF.

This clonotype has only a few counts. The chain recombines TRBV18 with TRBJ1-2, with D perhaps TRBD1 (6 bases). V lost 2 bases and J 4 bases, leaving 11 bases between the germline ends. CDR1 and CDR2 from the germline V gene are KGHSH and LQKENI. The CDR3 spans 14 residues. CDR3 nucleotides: TGTGCCAGCTCACCAGAACAGGGAGGCTATGGCTACACCTTC. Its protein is CASSPEQGGYGYTF.

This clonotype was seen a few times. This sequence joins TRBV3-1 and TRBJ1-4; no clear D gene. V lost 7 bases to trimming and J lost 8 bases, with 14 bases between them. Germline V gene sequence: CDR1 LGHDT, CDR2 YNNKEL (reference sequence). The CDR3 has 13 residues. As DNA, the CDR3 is TGTGCCAGCACCCGTGGGAGCAGCGAAAAACTGTTTTTT. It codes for CASTRGSSEKLFF.

DNA for the CDR3: TGTGCCAGCAGTTACGGGGGGGGCGCAACTAATGAAAAACTGTTTTTT. Amino acids: CASSYGGGATNEKLFF. The V gene is TRBV6-5, the J gene TRBJ1-4; maybe TRBD1 (6 bases). Germline V gene lookup returns CDR1 MNHEY and CDR2 SVGAGI. Trimming shortened V by 2 bases and J by 0 bases, and 10 bases separated the two germline ends. This CDR3 has 16 residues.

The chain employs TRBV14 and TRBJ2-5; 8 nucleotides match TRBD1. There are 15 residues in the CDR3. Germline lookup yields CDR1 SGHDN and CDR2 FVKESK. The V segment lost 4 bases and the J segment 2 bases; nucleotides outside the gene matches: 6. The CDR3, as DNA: TGTGCCAGCAGCCGCGGGACAGGCGTACAAGAGACCCAGTACTTC. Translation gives CASSRGTGVQETQYF.

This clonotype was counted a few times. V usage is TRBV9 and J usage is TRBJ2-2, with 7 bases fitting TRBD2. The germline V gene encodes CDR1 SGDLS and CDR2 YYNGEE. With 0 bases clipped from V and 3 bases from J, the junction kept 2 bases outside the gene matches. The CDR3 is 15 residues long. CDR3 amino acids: CASSVGGGDTGELFF. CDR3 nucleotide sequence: TGTGCCAGCAGCGTAGGGGGGGGAGACACCGGGGAGCTGTTTTTT.

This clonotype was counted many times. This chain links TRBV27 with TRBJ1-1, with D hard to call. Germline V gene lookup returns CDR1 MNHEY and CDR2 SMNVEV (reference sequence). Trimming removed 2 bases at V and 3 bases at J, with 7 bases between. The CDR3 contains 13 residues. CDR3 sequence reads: CASSLGQYTEAFF. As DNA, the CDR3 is TGTGCCAGCAGTTTAGGGCAGTACACTGAAGCTTTCTTT.

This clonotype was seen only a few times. The CDR3 DNA sequence: TGCGCCAGCAGCCTGACGGACAGGGGCTACGAGCAGTACTTC. Translating it yields CASSLTDRGYEQYF. The genes are TRBV5-1 and TRBJ2-7; 9 positions match TRBD1. Germline V lookup: CDR1 SGHRS, CDR2 YFSETQ. The CDR3 consists of 14 residues. J lost 3 bases, V lost 4 bases, and 5 bases had no gene match.

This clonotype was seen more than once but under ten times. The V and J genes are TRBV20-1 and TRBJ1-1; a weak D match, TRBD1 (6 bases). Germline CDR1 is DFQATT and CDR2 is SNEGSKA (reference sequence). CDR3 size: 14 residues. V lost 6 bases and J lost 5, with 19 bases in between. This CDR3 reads CSASTQGIRTEAFF. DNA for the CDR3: TGCAGTGCAAGCACCCAGGGGATTAGGACTGAAGCTTTCTTT.

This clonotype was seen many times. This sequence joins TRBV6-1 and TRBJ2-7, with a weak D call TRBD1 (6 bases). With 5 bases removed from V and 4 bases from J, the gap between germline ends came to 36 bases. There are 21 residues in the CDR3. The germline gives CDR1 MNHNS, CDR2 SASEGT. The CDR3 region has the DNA TGTGCCAGCAGTTACAATGCATTGATCAGGGACATTACTCAGGGGTCATACGAGCAGTACTTC. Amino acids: CASSYNALIRDITQGSYEQYF.

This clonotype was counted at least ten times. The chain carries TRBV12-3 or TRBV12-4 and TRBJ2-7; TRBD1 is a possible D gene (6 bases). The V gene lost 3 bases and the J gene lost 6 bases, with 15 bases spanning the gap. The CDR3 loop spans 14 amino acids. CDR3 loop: CASSFLGLGAEQYF. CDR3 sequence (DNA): TGTGCCAGCAGTTTTTTAGGGTTGGGGGCCGAGCAGTACTTC.

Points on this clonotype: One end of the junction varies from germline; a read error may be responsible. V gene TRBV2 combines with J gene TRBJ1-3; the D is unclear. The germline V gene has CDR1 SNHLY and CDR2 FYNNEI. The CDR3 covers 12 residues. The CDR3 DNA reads TGTGCCAGCAGCTACTCTGGAAACACCGTATATTTT. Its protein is CASSYSGNTVYF. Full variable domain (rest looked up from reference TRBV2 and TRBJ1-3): EPEVTQTPSHQVTQMGQEVILRCVPISNHLYFYWYRQILGQKVEFLVSFYNNEISEKSEIFDDQFSVERPDGSNFTLKIRSTKLEDSAMYFCASSYSGNTVYFGEGSWLTVV.

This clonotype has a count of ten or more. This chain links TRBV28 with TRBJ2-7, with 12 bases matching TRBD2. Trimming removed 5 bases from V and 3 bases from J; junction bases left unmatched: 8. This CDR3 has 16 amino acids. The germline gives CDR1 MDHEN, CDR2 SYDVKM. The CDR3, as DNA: TGTGCCAGCAGTACGACTAGCGGGAGACGGTTCTACGAGCAGTACTTC. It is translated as CASSTTSGRRFYEQYF.

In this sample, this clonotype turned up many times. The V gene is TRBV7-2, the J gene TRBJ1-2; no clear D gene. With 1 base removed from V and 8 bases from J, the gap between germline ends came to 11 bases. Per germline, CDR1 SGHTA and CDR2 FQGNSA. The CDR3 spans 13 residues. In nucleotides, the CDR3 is TGTGCCAGCAGCTTAGATAGGACTTGGGGCTACACCTTC. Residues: CASSLDRTWGYTF.

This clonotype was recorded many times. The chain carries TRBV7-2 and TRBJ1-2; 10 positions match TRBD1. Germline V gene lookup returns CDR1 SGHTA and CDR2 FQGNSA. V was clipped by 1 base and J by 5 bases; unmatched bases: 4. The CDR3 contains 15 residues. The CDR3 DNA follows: TGTGCCAGCAGCTTAGTTAGGGGACAGGGGTATGGCTACACCTTC. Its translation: CASSLVRGQGYGYTF.

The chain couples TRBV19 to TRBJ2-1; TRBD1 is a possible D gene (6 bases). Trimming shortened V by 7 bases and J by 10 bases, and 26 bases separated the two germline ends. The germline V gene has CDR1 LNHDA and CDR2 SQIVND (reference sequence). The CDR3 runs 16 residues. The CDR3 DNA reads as TGTGCCAGTACCACCTCATCCAGGGGTCTAAGGACAGAGCAGTTCTTC. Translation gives CASTTSSRGLRTEQFF.

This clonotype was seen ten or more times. CDR3 DNA sequence: TGTGCCAGCAGTTACTCGGACAGCTACAATGAGCAGTTCTTC. It specifies CASSYSDSYNEQFF. The V call is TRBV6-2 or TRBV6-3, the J call TRBJ2-1; a possible D gene is TRBD1 (6 bases). Per the germline V gene, CDR1 is MNHEY and CDR2 is SVGEGT. This CDR3 comprises 14 residues. V lost 0 bases to trimming and J lost 3 bases, with 6 bases between them.

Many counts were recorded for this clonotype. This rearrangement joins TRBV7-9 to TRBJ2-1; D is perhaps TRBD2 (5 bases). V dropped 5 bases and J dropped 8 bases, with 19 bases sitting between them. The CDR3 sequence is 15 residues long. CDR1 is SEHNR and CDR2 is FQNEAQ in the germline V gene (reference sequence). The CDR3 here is CASSPKRTGRDEQFF. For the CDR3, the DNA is TGTGCCAGCAGCCCAAAAAGGACTGGACGCGATGAGCAGTTCTTC.

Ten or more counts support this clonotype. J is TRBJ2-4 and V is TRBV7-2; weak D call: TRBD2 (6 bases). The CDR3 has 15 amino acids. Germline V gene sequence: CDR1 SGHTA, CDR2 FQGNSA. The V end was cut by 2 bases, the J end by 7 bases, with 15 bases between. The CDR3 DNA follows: TGTGCCAGCAGCTTATTCGGCGGGGCAGGGAACATTCAGTACTTC. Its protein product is CASSLFGGAGNIQYF.

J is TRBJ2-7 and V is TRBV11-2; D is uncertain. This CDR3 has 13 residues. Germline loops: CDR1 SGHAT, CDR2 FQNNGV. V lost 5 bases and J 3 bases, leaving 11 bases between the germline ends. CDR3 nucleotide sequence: TGTGCCAGCAGCCCTTTGAAGGTCTACGAGCAGTACTTC. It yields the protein CASSPLKVYEQYF.